This TCR beta chain originates from a study of blood T cell repertoires in COVID-19. Original methodology: For nucleated cells, counts were estimated from reference gene primer amplification. The assay was immunoSEQ multiplex PCR, and TCRdb's table has in-frame clones only and misses some. That table gives V, J and clone size, and the DNA gave D and trimming. This table has roughly 500,000 clones, 80% to 90% appearing once. The material sequenced was peripheral blood. The sequence was obtained from a human donor in a cohort sampled during active COVID-19.

CDR3 protein: CASSLAGGHQQYF. CDR3 DNA sequence: TGTGCCAGCAGTTTAGCGGGAGGCCATCAGCAGTACTTC. The V and J genes are TRBV12-3 or TRBV12-4 and TRBJ2-7; tentative D call: TRBD2 (6 bases). The CDR3 consists of 13 residues. V was clipped by 0 bases and J by 8 bases, with 11 bases between them.